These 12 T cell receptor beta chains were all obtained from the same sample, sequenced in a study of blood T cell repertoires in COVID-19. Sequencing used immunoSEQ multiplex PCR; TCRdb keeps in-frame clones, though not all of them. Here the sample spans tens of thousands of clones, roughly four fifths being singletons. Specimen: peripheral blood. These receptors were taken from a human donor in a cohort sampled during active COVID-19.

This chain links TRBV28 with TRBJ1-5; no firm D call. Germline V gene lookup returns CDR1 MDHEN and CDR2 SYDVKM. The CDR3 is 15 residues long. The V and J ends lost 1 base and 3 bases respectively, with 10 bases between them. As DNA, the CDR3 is TGTGCCAGCAGTTTATATAGCGCCTCCAATCAGCCCCAGCATTTT. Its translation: CASSLYSASNQPQHF.

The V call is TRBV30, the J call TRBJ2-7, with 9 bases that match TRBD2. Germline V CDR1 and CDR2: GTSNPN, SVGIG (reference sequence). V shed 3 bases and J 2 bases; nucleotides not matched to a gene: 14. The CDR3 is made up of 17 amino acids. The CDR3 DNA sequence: TGTGCCTGGAGCGACCATCGGACTAGCGCAAACCCCTACGAGCAGTACTTC. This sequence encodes CAWSDHRTSANPYEQYF.

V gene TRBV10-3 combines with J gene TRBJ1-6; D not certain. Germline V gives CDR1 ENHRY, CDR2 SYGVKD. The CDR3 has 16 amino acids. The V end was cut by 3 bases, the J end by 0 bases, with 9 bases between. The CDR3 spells CAISDRFSSYNSPLHF. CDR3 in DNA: TGTGCCATCAGTGACAGGTTTAGCTCCTATAATTCACCCCTCCACTTT.

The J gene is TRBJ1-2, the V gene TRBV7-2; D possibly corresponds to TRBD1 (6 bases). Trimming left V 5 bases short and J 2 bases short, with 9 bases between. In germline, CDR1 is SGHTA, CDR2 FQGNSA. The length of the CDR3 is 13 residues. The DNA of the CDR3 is TGTGCCAGCAGCAAGGGGGGGAACTATGGCTACACCTTC. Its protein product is CASSKGGNYGYTF.

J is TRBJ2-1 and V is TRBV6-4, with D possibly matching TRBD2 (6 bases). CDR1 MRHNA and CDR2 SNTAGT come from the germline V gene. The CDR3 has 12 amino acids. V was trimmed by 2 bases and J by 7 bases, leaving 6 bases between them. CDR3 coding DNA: TGTGCCAGCAGTGACGGGGGGAATGAGCAGTTCTTC. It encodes CASSDGGNEQFF.

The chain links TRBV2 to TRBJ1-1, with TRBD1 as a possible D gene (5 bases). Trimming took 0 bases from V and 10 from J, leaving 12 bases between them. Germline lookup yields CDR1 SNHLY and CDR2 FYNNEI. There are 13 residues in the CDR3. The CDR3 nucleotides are TGTGCCAGCAGTGAAGCGGTTGGGGCAGGAGCTTTCTTT. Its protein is CASSEAVGAGAFF.

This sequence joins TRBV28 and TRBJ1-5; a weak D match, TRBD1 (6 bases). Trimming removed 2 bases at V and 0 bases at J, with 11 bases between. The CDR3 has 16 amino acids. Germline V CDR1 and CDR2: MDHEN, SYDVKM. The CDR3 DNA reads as TGTGCCAGCAGTTTAGGGGACATTGATAGCAATCAGCCCCAGCATTTT. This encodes CASSLGDIDSNQPQHF.

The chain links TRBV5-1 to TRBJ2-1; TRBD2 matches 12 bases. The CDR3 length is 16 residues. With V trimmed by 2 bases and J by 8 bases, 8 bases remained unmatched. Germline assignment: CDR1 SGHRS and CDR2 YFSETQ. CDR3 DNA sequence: TGCGCCAGCAGCTTCGCGACTAGCGGGAGAGGCGATGAGCAGTTCTTC. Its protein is CASSFATSGRGDEQFF.

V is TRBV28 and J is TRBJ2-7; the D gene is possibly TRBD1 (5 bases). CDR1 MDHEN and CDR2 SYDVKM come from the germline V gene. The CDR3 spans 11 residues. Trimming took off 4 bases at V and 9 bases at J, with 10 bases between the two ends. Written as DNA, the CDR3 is TGTGCCAGCAGTTCAGCCCAGGGGCAGTACTTC. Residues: CASSSAQGQYF. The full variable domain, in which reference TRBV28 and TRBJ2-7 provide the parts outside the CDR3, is DVKVTQSSRYLVKRTGEKVFLECVQDMDHENMFWYRQDPGLGLRLIYFSYDVKMKEKGDIPEGYSVSREKKERFSLILESASTNQTSMYLCASSSAQGQYFGPGTRLTVT.

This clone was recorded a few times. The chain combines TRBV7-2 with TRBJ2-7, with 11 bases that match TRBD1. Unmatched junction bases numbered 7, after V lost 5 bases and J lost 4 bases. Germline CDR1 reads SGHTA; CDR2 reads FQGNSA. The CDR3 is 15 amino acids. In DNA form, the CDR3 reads TGTGCCAGCAGCGACACGGGACAGGGGGGATACGAGCAGTACTTC. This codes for CASSDTGQGGYEQYF. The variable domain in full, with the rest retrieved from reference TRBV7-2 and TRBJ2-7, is GAGVSQSPSNKVTEKGKDVELRCDPISGHTALYWYRQSLGQGLEFLIYFQGNSAPDKSGLPSDRFSAERTGGSVSTLTIQRTQQEDSAVYLCASSDTGQGGYEQYFGPGTRLTVT.

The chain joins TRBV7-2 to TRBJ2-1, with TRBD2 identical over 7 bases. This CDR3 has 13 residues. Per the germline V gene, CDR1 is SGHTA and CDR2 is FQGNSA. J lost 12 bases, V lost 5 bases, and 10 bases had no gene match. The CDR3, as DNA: TGTGCCAGCAGCGCCCCGGGAGGAGGGTCGCAGTTCTTC. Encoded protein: CASSAPGGGSQFF. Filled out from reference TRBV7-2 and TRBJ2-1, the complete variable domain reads GAGVSQSPSNKVTEKGKDVELRCDPISGHTALYWYRQSLGQGLEFLIYFQGNSAPDKSGLPSDRFSAERTGGSVSTLTIQRTQQEDSAVYLCASSAPGGGSQFFGPGTRLTVL.

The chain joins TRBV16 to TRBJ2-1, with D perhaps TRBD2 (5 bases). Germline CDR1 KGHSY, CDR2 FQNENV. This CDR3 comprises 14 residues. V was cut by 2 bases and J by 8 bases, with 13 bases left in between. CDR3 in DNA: TGTGCCAGCAGCCAAGTGAGAGGGCTCGATGAGCAGTTCTTC. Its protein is CASSQVRGLDEQFF.